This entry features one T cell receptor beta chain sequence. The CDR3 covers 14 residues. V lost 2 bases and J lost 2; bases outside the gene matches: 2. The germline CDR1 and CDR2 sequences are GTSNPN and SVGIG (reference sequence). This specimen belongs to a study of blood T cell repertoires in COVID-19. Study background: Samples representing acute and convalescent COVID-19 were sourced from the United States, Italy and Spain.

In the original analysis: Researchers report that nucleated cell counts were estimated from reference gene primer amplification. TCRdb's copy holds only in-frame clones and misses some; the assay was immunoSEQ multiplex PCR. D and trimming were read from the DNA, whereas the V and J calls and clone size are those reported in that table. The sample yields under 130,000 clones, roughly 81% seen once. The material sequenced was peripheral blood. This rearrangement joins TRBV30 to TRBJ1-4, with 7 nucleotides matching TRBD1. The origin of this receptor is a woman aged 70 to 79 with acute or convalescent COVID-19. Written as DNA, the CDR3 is TGTGCCTGGAGTATGGGACAGACTAATGAAAAACTGTTTTTT. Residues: CAWSMGQTNEKLFF.